Listed here are 28 T cell receptor beta chains from one sample, sequenced in a study of blood T cell repertoires in COVID-19. TCRdb keeps only in-frame clones here, not all; method: immunoSEQ multiplex PCR. This table has 140,000 to 150,000 clones, 70% to 90% appearing once. What was sequenced was peripheral blood. These receptors were obtained from a woman in her forties with active or convalescent COVID-19.

This clone was seen a single time. V usage is TRBV19 and J usage is TRBJ2-2; the match to TRBD1 covers 7 bases. From germline, CDR1 is LNHDA and CDR2 SQIVND (reference sequence). This CDR3 has 14 residues. Trimming removed 0 bases from V and 6 bases from J; junction bases left unmatched: 1. CDR3 sequence (DNA): TGTGCCAGTAGTATAGAGGGGACAGCCGGGGAGCTGTTTTTT. Protein product: CASSIEGTAGELFF.

This chain connects TRBV5-1 to TRBJ1-1, with TRBD1 identical over 9 bases. This CDR3 has 15 amino acids. With 4 bases clipped from V and 3 bases from J, the junction kept 7 bases outside the gene matches. Germline assignment: CDR1 SGHRS and CDR2 YFSETQ. DNA for the CDR3: TGCGCCAGCAGCGAGGGACAGGGAGGCGACACTGAAGCTTTCTTT. It encodes CASSEGQGGDTEAFF.

This chain links TRBV27 with TRBJ2-7; no clear D gene. This CDR3 comprises 13 residues. The germline gives CDR1 MNHEY, CDR2 SMNVEV (reference sequence). V dropped 2 bases and J dropped 4 bases, with 9 bases sitting between them. CDR3 sequence (DNA): TGTGCCAGCAGTTTAAACAAAAAGTACGAGCAGTACTTC. This gives the protein CASSLNKKYEQYF.

V is TRBV7-9 and J is TRBJ1-6, with D perhaps TRBD1 (5 bases). The V and J ends lost 2 bases and 7 bases respectively, with 15 bases between them. CDR3 length: 16 amino acids. Germline V gene sequence: CDR1 SEHNR, CDR2 FQNEAQ (reference sequence). CDR3 DNA: TGTGCCAGCAGCTTATCAAGGGGTCAGCTGAATTCACCCCTCCACTTT. Its protein is CASSLSRGQLNSPLHF.

This chain links TRBV11-3 with TRBJ2-1; no firm D call. Germline assignment: CDR1 SGHNT and CDR2 YENEEA. This CDR3 region has 12 residues. V lost 1 base to trimming and J lost 15 bases, with 13 bases between them. In nucleotides, the CDR3 is TGTGCCAGCAGCTTAGTGGCAGGCGATTTGTTCTTC. Its protein product is CASSLVAGDLFF. The full variable domain, with the rest looked up from reference TRBV11-3 and TRBJ2-1, is EAGVVQSPRYKIIEKKQPVAFWCNPISGHNTLYWYLQNLGQGPELLIRYENEEAVDDSQLPKDRFSAERLKGVDSTLKIQPAELGDSAVYLCASSLVAGDLFFGPGTRLTVL.

The rearrangement joins TRBV27 to TRBJ1-3, with 8 nucleotides matching TRBD1. The germline V gene encodes CDR1 MNHEY and CDR2 SMNVEV (reference sequence). The CDR3 extends over 17 amino acids. V was pared by 3 bases and J by 5 bases, with 12 bases of the junction left unmatched. The CDR3 coding sequence is TGTGCCAGCAGTTTCTCTTCGGACAGGGCCTCAAGAAACACCATATATTTT. Protein: CASSFSSDRASRNTIYF.

This clone appeared a single time. The chain links TRBV9 to TRBJ2-3, with D unresolved. Trimming stripped 4 bases from V and 5 bases from J, with 11 bases between. The length of the CDR3 is 13 residues. Germline CDR1 is SGDLS and CDR2 is YYNGEE. CDR3 residues: CASSLSYGDTQYF. The CDR3 region has the DNA TGTGCCAGCAGCTTAAGCTATGGAGATACGCAGTATTTT.

The rearrangement uses TRBV6-2 or TRBV6-3 and TRBJ2-1, with TRBD2 matching over 9 bases. Germline V lookup: CDR1 MNHEY, CDR2 SVGEGT. J was trimmed by 3 bases and V by 1 base; bases with no gene match: 4. The CDR3 has 16 residues. The CDR3 is CASSYYRLADYNEQFF. DNA for the CDR3: TGTGCCAGCAGTTACTATAGACTAGCGGACTACAATGAGCAGTTCTTC.

V gene TRBV15 combines with J gene TRBJ2-7, with D unclear. Germline V gives CDR1 LNHNV, CDR2 YYDKDF (reference sequence). The CDR3 contains 14 residues. V dropped 1 base and J dropped 3 bases, with 10 bases sitting between them. For the CDR3, the DNA is TGTGCCACCAGCAGAGGAACTGGGCTCTACGAGCAGTACTTC. Translated, it gives CATSRGTGLYEQYF. The full variable domain, completed using reference TRBV15 and TRBJ2-7, is DAMVIQNPRYQVTQFGKPVTLSCSQTLNHNVMYWYQQKSSQAPKLLFHYYDKDFNNEADTPDNFQSRRPNTSFCFLDIRSPGLGDTAMYLCATSRGTGLYEQYFGPGTRLTVT.

The V gene is TRBV11-2, the J gene TRBJ2-7, with TRBD2 as a possible D gene (6 bases). With 5 bases removed from V and 5 bases from J, the gap between germline ends came to 19 bases. The CDR3 is 15 amino acids. The germline V gene has CDR1 SGHAT and CDR2 FQNNGV. DNA of the CDR3: TGTGCCAGCAGCCCGAGAGGGACTCTGAGACACGAGCAGTACTTC. Translated, it gives CASSPRGTLRHEQYF.

This clone has just one count. This chain connects TRBV2 to TRBJ2-7; 15 nucleotides align to TRBD2. CDR1 and CDR2 from the germline V gene are SNHLY and FYNNEI. The length of the CDR3 is 15 residues. V trimming: 6 bases; J trimming: 6 bases; junction bases outside the gene matches: 6. The CDR3 spells CASSPGLAGGPEQYF. CDR3 bases: TGTGCCAGCAGCCCAGGACTAGCGGGGGGGCCCGAGCAGTACTTC.

The CDR3 DNA follows: TGCGCCAGCAGCTTTACTAGCGGGGGGGTGTCAGAGACCCAGTACTTC. Translated: CASSFTSGGVSETQYF. The chain couples TRBV5-1 to TRBJ2-5, with TRBD2 matching over 13 bases. Germline V gives CDR1 SGHRS, CDR2 YFSETQ. V trimming: 2 bases; J trimming: 4 bases; junction bases outside the gene matches: 5. This CDR3 is 16 amino acids long.

This chain uses TRBV3-1 (or the pseudogene TRBV3-2) with TRBJ2-2; D possibly corresponds to TRBD2 (6 bases). Germline CDR1 LGHDT, CDR2 YNNKEL (reference sequence). V lost 4 bases, J lost 5 bases, and 11 bases lay in between. This CDR3 region has 14 residues. The CDR3 region is CASSRLGRTGELFF. The DNA for the CDR3 is TGTGCCAGCAGCCGACTAGGGAGGACCGGGGAGCTGTTTTTT.

The chain has TRBV4-1 and TRBJ1-6; TRBD1 matches 7 bases. This CDR3 spans 17 amino acids. Germline CDR1 is MGHRA and CDR2 is YSYEKL. V trimming: 2 bases; J trimming: 3 bases; junction bases outside the gene matches: 7. The CDR3 coding sequence is TGCGCCAGCAGCCAATATTCCCCAGGGGGCTATAATTCACCCCTCCACTTT. Translated, it gives CASSQYSPGGYNSPLHF.

The chain joins TRBV10-2 to TRBJ1-6; 10 bases align to TRBD1. The V gene end was trimmed by 0 bases and the J gene end by 8 bases; junction bases not matched to a gene: 4. CDR1 WSHSY and CDR2 SAAADI come from the germline V gene. This CDR3 has 16 amino acids. CDR3 amino acids: CASSESTGGGYSPLHF. CDR3 nucleotides: TGCGCCAGCAGTGAGTCGACAGGGGGCGGGTATTCACCCCTCCACTTT.

The chain recombines TRBV19 with TRBJ2-7; D not resolved. CDR3 length: 12 amino acids. The germline gives CDR1 LNHDA, CDR2 SQIVND (reference sequence). Trimming removed 10 bases from V and 5 bases from J, with 15 bases in between. DNA of the CDR3: TGTGCCACAGATTCAGGAAGTAACGAGCAGTACTTC. Its translation is CATDSGSNEQYF.

This clone was seen a single time. The chain uses TRBV6-1 and TRBJ1-1, with 12 bases that match TRBD1. There are 17 residues in the CDR3. Germline V CDR1 and CDR2: MNHNS, SASEGT. With 4 bases clipped from V and 2 bases from J, the junction kept 8 bases outside the gene matches. Written as DNA, the CDR3 is TGTGCCAGCAGTGCCTATTCCGGGACAGGGGGCAACACTGAAGCTTTCTTT. It specifies CASSAYSGTGGNTEAFF.

The rearrangement links TRBV7-2 to TRBJ2-7; a weak D match, TRBD1 (6 bases). Trimming stripped 6 bases from V and 0 bases from J, with 15 bases between. This CDR3 region has 15 residues. CDR1 is SGHTA and CDR2 is FQGNSA in the germline V gene. CDR3 sequence (DNA): TGTGCCAGCAGGGCTAAACAGGGTTCCTCCTACGAGCAGTACTTC. It codes for CASRAKQGSSYEQYF. Using reference TRBV7-2 and TRBJ2-7 for the parts outside the CDR3, the full variable domain is GAGVSQSPSNKVTEKGKDVELRCDPISGHTALYWYRQSLGQGLEFLIYFQGNSAPDKSGLPSDRFSAERTGGSVSTLTIQRTQQEDSAVYLCASRAKQGSSYEQYFGPGTRLTVT.

V is TRBV10-3 and J is TRBJ1-2; D is uncertain. This CDR3 has 14 amino acids. CDR1 and CDR2 from the germline V gene are ENHRY and SYGVKD. Trimming shortened V by 4 bases and J by 3 bases, and 12 bases separated the two germline ends. In nucleotides, the CDR3 is TGTGCCATCAGTGGGCGGGGAGGCGACTATGGCTACACCTTC. Residues: CAISGRGGDYGYTF.

The chain links TRBV10-1 to TRBJ1-1, with D possibly being TRBD1 (5 bases). CDR1 and CDR2 (germline): WNHNN, SYGVQD (reference sequence). Trimming stripped 6 bases from V and 1 base from J, with 12 bases between. The CDR3 length is 14 residues. The chain's CDR3 is CASSLRQTNTEAFF. The DNA for the CDR3 is TGCGCCAGCAGCTTACGACAGACGAACACTGAAGCTTTCTTT.

The V and J genes are TRBV27 and TRBJ1-4; D possibly corresponds to TRBD1 (5 bases). The CDR3 spans 16 residues. V dropped 1 base and J dropped 8 bases, with 17 bases sitting between them. Germline V gene lookup returns CDR1 MNHEY and CDR2 SMNVEV (reference sequence). The chain's CDR3 is CASSLFGGGVWEKLFF. CDR3 nucleotide sequence: TGTGCCAGCAGTTTATTTGGCGGGGGGGTGTGGGAAAAACTGTTTTTT.

CDR3 in amino acids: CASSDSVDQPQHF. CDR3 bases: TGTGCCAGCTCAGACAGTGTCGATCAGCCCCAGCATTTT. V is TRBV18 and J is TRBJ1-5; D may be TRBD1 (5 bases). Germline CDR1 KGHSH, CDR2 LQKENI. V lost 5 bases and J lost 5, with 10 bases in between. The CDR3 is 13 residues long.

The rearrangement links TRBV30 to TRBJ1-2, with TRBD1 as a possible D gene (6 bases). From germline, CDR1 is GTSNPN and CDR2 SVGIG (reference sequence). The length of the CDR3 is 11 residues. The germline V and J ends were trimmed by 7 bases and 6 bases, with 12 bases remaining between them. The CDR3 nucleotides are TGTGCCTCCGGAACAGGGAATGGCTACACCTTC. This gives the protein CASGTGNGYTF. The full variable domain, in which reference TRBV30 and TRBJ1-2 provide the parts outside the CDR3, is SQTIHQWPATLVQPVGSPLSLECTVEGTSNPNLYWYRQAAGRGLQLLFYSVGIGQISSEVPQNLSASRPQDRQFILSSKKLLLSDSGFYLCASGTGNGYTFGSGTRLTVV.

The V and J genes are TRBV7-2 and TRBJ2-1; 13 bases align to TRBD2. The CDR3 extends over 19 amino acids. The J segment lost 3 bases and the V segment lost 5 bases, leaving 13 bases of the junction unmatched. In germline, CDR1 is SGHTA, CDR2 FQGNSA. CDR3 nucleotide sequence: TGTGCCAGCAGCCGGGTTGGGACTAGCGGGGCTGCCCTCTACAATGAGCAGTTCTTC. It translates to CASSRVGTSGAALYNEQFF. Variable domain in full (rest from reference TRBV7-2 and TRBJ2-1): GAGVSQSPSNKVTEKGKDVELRCDPISGHTALYWYRQSLGQGLEFLIYFQGNSAPDKSGLPSDRFSAERTGGSVSTLTIQRTQQEDSAVYLCASSRVGTSGAALYNEQFFGPGTRLTVL.

The chain combines TRBV10-3 with TRBJ1-1; maybe TRBD1 (6 bases). The V gene lost 4 bases and the J gene lost 2 bases, with 11 bases spanning the gap. The CDR3 length is 14 residues. From germline, CDR1 is ENHRY and CDR2 SYGVKD. The CDR3 is CAISVGGGNTEAFF. Here the CDR3 DNA reads TGTGCCATCAGTGTGGGCGGGGGCAACACTGAAGCTTTCTTT.

This clone was counted only a few times. The V and J genes are TRBV7-9 and TRBJ2-7, with D tentatively TRBD2 (6 bases). The germline V gene has CDR1 SEHNR and CDR2 FQNEAQ (reference sequence). The CDR3 covers 14 residues. Trimming pared 5 bases from V and 3 bases from J, leaving 14 bases between. The CDR3 DNA reads TGTGCCAGCAGCCCCACGTTGGGGGGCTACGAGCAGTACTTC. Amino acids: CASSPTLGGYEQYF.

In this sample, this clone turned up once. The rearrangement links TRBV7-9 to TRBJ1-2, with 9 bases lining up with TRBD1. From germline, CDR1 is SEHNR and CDR2 FQNEAQ (reference sequence). V lost 3 bases, J lost 3 bases, and 14 bases stayed unmatched. The CDR3 has 18 residues. CDR3 DNA sequence: TGTGCCAGCAGCTTTCTCCAAACATTTCGGACAGGGGACTATGGCTACACCTTC. It encodes CASSFLQTFRTGDYGYTF.

The genes are TRBV19 and TRBJ1-3, with a weak D call TRBD1 (5 bases). Looked up from germline, CDR1 is LNHDA and CDR2 is SQIVND (reference sequence). The length of the CDR3 is 13 residues. The V gene lost 5 bases and the J gene lost 7 bases, with 12 bases spanning the gap. The CDR3, as DNA: TGTGCCAGTAGTCCCCCAGGGCGGAACACCATATATTTT. Its translation is CASSPPGRNTIYF.